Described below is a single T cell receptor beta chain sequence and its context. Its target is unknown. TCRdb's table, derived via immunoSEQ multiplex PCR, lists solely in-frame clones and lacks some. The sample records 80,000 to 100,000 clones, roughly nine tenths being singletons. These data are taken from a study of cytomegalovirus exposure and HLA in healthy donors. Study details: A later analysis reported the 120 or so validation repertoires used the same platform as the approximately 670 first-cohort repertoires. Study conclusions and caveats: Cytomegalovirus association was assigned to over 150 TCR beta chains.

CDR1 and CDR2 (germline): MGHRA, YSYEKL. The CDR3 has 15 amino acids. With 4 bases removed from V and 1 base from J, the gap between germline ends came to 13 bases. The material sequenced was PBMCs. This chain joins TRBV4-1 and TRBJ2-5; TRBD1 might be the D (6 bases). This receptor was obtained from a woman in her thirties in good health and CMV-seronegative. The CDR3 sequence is CASSRGPSPQETQYF. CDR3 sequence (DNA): TGCGCCAGCAGCCGGGGGCCTTCCCCCCAAGAGACCCAGTACTTC.